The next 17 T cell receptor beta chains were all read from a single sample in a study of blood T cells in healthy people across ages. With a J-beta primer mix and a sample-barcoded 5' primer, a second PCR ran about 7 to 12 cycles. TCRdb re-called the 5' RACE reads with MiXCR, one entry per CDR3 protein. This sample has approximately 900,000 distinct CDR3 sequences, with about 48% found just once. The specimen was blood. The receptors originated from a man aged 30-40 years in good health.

CDR3 sequence reads: CSVPGQDSYEQYF. For the CDR3, the DNA is TGCAGCGTGCCGGGACAGGATTCCTACGAGCAGTACTTC. V usage is TRBV29-1 and J usage is TRBJ2-7, with 8 bases matching TRBD1. The V gene end was trimmed by 6 bases and the J gene end by 1 base; junction bases not matched to a gene: 5. This CDR3 region has 13 residues. Germline V gives CDR1 SQVTM, CDR2 ANQGSEA.

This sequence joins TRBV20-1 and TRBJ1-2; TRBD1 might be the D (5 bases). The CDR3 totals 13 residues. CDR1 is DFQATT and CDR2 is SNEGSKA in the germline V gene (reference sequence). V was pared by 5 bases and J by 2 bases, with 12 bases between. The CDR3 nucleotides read TGCAGTGCTCAGGGAGGGTGGAACTATGGCTACACCTTC. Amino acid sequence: CSAQGGWNYGYTF.

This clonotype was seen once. The CDR3 is CASSLKPGQYHNEQFF. CDR3 DNA sequence: TGTGCCAGCAGCTTAAAACCGGGACAGTACCACAATGAGCAGTTCTTC. J is TRBJ2-1 and V is TRBV7-9; 7 nucleotides agree with TRBD1. The length of the CDR3 is 16 residues. The germline V gene encodes CDR1 SEHNR and CDR2 FQNEAQ (reference sequence). J was trimmed by 5 bases and V by 2 bases; bases with no gene match: 9.

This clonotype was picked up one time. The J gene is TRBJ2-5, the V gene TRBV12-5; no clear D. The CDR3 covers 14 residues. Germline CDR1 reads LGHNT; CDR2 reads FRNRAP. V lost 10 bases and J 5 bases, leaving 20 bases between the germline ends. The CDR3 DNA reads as TGTGCTAATGGGTCGGGTTTAGATAGGGAGACCCAGTACTTC. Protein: CANGSGLDRETQYF.

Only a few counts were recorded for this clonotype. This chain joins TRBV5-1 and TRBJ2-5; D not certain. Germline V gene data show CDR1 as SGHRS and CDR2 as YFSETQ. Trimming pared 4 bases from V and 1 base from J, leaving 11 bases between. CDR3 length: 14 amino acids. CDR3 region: CASSPLQSQETQYF. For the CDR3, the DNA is TGCGCCAGCAGCCCTCTACAAAGCCAAGAGACCCAGTACTTC.

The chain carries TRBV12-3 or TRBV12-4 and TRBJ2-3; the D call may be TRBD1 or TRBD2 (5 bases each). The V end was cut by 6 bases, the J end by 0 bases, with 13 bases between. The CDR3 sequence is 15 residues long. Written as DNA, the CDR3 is TGTGCCAGCAGGGCTGGGACGATTAGCACAGATACGCAGTATTTT. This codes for CASRAGTISTDTQYF.

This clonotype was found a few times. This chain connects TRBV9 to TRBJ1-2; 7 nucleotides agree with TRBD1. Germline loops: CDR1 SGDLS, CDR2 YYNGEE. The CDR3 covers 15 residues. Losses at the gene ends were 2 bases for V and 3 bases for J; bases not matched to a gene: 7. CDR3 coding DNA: TGTGCCAGCAGCGTCGGGCAGGGGGGACACTATGGCTACACCTTC. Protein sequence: CASSVGQGGHYGYTF.

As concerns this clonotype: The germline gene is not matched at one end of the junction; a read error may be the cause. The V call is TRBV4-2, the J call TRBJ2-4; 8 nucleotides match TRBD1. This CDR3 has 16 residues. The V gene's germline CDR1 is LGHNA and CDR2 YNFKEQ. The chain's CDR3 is CTSSQDGPGGTDIQYF. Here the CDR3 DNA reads TGTACCAGCAGCCAAGATGGGCCAGGGGGCACGGACATTCAGTACTTC.

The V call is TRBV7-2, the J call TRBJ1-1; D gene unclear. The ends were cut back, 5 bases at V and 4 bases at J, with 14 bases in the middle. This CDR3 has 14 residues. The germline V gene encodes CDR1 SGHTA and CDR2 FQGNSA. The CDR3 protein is CASSIGPAPTEAFF. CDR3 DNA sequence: TGTGCCAGCAGCATCGGACCCGCTCCCACTGAAGCTTTCTTT.

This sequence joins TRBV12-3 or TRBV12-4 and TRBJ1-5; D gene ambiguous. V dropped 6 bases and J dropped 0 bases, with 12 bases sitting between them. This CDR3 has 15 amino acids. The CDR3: CASSLAWTSNQPQHF. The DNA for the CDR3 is TGTGCCAGCAGCCTTGCATGGACTAGCAATCAGCCCCAGCATTTT.

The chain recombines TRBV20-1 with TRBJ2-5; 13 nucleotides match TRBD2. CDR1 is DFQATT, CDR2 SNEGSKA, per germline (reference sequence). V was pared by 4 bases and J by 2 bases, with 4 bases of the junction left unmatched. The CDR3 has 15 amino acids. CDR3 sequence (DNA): TGCAGTGCTAAGACTAGCGGGGGGCCTCAAGAGACCCAGTACTTC. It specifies CSAKTSGGPQETQYF.

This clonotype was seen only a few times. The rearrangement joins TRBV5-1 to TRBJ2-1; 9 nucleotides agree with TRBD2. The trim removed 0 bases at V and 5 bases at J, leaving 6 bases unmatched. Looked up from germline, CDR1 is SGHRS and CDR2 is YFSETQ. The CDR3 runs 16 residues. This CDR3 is CASSLGSLAGNNEQFF. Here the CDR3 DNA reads TGCGCCAGCAGCTTGGGAAGTCTAGCGGGAAACAATGAGCAGTTCTTC.

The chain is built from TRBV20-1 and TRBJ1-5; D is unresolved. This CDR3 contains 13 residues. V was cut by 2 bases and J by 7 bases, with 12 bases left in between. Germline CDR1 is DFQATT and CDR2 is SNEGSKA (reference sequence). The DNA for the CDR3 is TGCAGTGCTAGAACCGGCCCAGGACAGCCCCAGCATTTT. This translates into CSARTGPGQPQHF.

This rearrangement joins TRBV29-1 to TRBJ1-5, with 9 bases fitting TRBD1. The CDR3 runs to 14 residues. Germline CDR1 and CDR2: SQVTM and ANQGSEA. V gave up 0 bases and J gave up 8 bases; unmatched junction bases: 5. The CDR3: CSVEETGGAEPQHF. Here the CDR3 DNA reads TGCAGCGTTGAAGAAACAGGGGGCGCGGAGCCCCAGCATTTT.

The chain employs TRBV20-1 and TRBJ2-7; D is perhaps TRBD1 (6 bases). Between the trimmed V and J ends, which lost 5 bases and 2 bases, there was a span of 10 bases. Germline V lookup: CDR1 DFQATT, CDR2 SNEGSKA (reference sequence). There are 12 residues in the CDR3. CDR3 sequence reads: CSAYRDTYEQYF. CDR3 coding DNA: TGCAGTGCTTACAGGGACACCTACGAGCAGTACTTC.

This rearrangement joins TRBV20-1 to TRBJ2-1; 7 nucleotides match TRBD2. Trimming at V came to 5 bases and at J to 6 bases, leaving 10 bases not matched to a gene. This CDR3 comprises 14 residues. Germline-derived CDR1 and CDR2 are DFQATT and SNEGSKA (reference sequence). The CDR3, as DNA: TGCAGTGCTCCGGTGGGGGGGATTTTCAATGAGCAGTTCTTC. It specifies CSAPVGGIFNEQFF.

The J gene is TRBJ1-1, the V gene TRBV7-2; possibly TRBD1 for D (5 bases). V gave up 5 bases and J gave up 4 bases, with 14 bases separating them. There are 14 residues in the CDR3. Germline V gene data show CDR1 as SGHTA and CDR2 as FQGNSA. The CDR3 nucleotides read TGTGCCAGCAGCCCGGACAAGGGAGGCACTGAAGCTTTCTTT. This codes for CASSPDKGGTEAFF.